This TCR beta chain was profiled in a study of T cell responses to AZD1222 COVID-19 vaccine. Study conclusions and caveats: Recipients of AZD1222 seropositive at baseline numbered only five or six.

Germline CDR1 is MNHEY and CDR2 is SVGEGT. The CDR3 contains 17 residues. The ends lost 5 bases at V and 1 base at J; junction bases unmatched: 2. About this clone: Its specificity is unknown.

Here immunoSEQ multiplex PCR was the method, and the copy in TCRdb shows in-frame clones only, minus some. This sample has 130,000 to 150,000 clones, with roughly 89% found just once. This sample comprised peripheral blood, obtained on day 0 of AZD1222 vaccination. The TCR was taken from an adult in good health. The chain employs TRBV6-2 or TRBV6-3 and TRBJ2-2; 15 bases map to TRBD2. CDR3 residues: CASSRTSGGENTGELFF. The DNA of the CDR3 is TGTGCCAGCAGTCGGACTAGCGGGGGGGAGAACACCGGGGAGCTGTTTTTT.